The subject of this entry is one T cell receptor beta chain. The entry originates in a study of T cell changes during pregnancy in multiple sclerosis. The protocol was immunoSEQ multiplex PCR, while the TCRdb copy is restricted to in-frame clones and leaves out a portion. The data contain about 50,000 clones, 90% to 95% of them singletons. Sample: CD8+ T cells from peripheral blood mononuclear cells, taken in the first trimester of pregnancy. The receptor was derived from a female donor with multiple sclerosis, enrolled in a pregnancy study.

The CDR3 DNA sequence: TGTGCCAGCAGCTCCGGGACAGGGGCCTACGAGCAGTACTTC. Residues: CASSSGTGAYEQYF. V and J are TRBV16 and TRBJ2-7, with 10 bases fitting TRBD1. This CDR3 contains 14 residues. Trimming removed 5 bases from V and 2 bases from J; junction bases left unmatched: 3. Looked up from germline, CDR1 is KGHSY and CDR2 is FQNENV.